These T cell receptor beta chains were read from a single sample in a study of blood T cells in healthy people across ages. MiXCR, run by TCRdb on the 5' RACE reads, gives a single entry per CDR3 protein. The table includes almost 800,000 distinct CDR3 sequences, 55% to 75% detected once. Source material: blood. The receptors derive from a man aged 25-40 years in good health. Both conserved end residues are part of each CDR3. The D gene is left open where the match is weak. Only some rows state a clone size, as once, few, many or a class for expanded clones.

>TRBD2|TRBJ2-5|-|TRBV7-9
CASSQGLALQETQYF
TGTGCCAGCAGCCAGGGACTAGCGCTCCAAGAGACCCAGTACTTC
>TRBD1|TRBJ2-6|-|TRBV7-9
CASSRGQIVSGANVLTF
TGTGCCAGCAGCCGGGGACAGATCGTCTCTGGGGCCAACGTCCTGACTTTC
>-|TRBJ2-7|few|TRBV21-1
CARPYEQYF
TGTGCCAGACCGTACGAGCAGTACTTC
>-|TRBJ2-7|many|TRBV5-1
CASSSTSPFLSSYNEQYF
TGCGCCAGCAGCTCAACGTCTCCCTTCCTGAGCTCCTACAATGAGCAGTACTTC
>-|TRBJ2-1|-|TRBV5-1
CASSSRGVPSNNEQFF
TGCGCCAGCAGCTCGAGGGGGGTCCCAAGCAACAATGAGCAGTTCTTC
>-|TRBJ1-4|-|TRBV28
CASSFEASEKLFF
TGTGCCAGCAGTTTTGAGGCTAGTGAAAAACTGTTTTTT
>-|TRBJ1-5|-|TRBV25-1
CASSDPGGNQPQHF
TGTGCCAGCAGTGATCCCGGCGGCAATCAGCCCCAGCATTTT
>TRBD2|TRBJ2-1|-|TRBV7-3
CASSNRAGGPDNEQFF
TGTGCCAGCAGCAATCGAGCGGGAGGGCCCGACAATGAGCAGTTCTTC
>-|TRBJ2-4|few|TRBV4-2
CASSPAGPGNIQYF
TGTGCCAGCAGTCCGGCGGGCCCCGGAAACATTCAGTACTTC
>-|TRBJ2-1|few|TRBV5-1
CASSLFSVGSSYNEQFF
TGCGCCAGCAGCTTATTCTCGGTGGGTAGCTCCTACAATGAGCAGTTCTTC
>TRBD2|TRBJ2-2|-|TRBV7-2
CASSPLGGSGELFF
TGTGCCAGCAGTCCATTAGGCGGGAGCGGGGAGCTGTTTTTT
>-|TRBJ2-5|-|TRBV6-1
CASSEAYPQETQYF
TGTGCCAGCAGTGAAGCTTATCCCCAAGAGACCCAGTACTTC
>-|TRBJ1-5|-|TRBV27
CAGLKNGDNQPQHF
TGTGCCGGACTGAAGAATGGGGACAATCAGCCCCAGCATTTT
>-|TRBJ2-5|few|TRBV6-2/TRBV6-3
CASSYWEGARETQYF
TGTGCCAGCAGTTACTGGGAGGGGGCAAGGGAGACCCAGTACTTC
>-|TRBJ1-6|-|TRBV5-1
CASSTLQGAGSPLHF
TGCGCCAGCAGCACCTTACAGGGAGCAGGCTCACCCCTCCACTTT
>-|TRBJ2-4|many|TRBV20-1
CSASVGLRDIQYF
TGCAGTGCTAGTGTGGGGCTTCGGGACATTCAGTACTTC
>TRBD2|TRBJ2-3|-|TRBV4-2
CASSQDGEGHFADTQYF
TGTGCCAGCAGCCAAGATGGGGAGGGCCATTTCGCAGATACGCAGTATTTT
>TRBD1|TRBJ1-1|-|TRBV7-8
CASSFTGTGLVRTEAFF
TGTGCCAGCAGCTTTACCGGGACAGGGTTGGTGCGCACTGAAGCTTTCTTT
>-|TRBJ1-2|-|TRBV20-1
CSALRGSGGYTF
TGCAGTGCTCTAAGGGGGTCTGGGGGCTACACCTTC
>-|TRBJ2-3|-|TRBV3-1
CASSQGNSQYF
TGTGCCAGCAGCCAAGGGAACTCGCAGTATTTT
>-|TRBJ1-1|few|TRBV4-2
CASSQEGRGTEAFF
TGTGCCAGCAGCCAAGAGGGCAGGGGCACTGAAGCTTTCTTT
>TRBD1|TRBJ2-3|few|TRBV28
CASRRGQGSTDTQYF
TGTGCCAGCAGACGGGGACAGGGTAGCACAGATACGCAGTATTTT
>TRBD1|TRBJ2-1|-|TRBV6-6
CASDRGISYNEQFF
TGTGCCAGCGACAGGGGGATTTCCTACAATGAGCAGTTCTTC
>TRBD1|TRBJ2-3|-|TRBV7-2
CASSWDRGTDTQYF
TGTGCCAGCAGTTGGGACAGGGGAACAGATACGCAGTATTTT
>-|TRBJ1-2|-|TRBV7-9
CASLDRGEATGYTF
TGTGCCAGCTTGGATAGGGGGGAGGCTACTGGCTACACCTTC
>-|TRBJ2-5|-|TRBV4-3
CASSQDWGKGEQYF
TGCGCCAGCAGCCAAGATTGGGGCAAGGGTGAGCAGTACTTC
>-|TRBJ2-1|-|TRBV13
CASSIPPAGAVSYNEQFF
TGTGCCAGCAGCATCCCACCGGCCGGGGCCGTCTCCTACAATGAGCAGTTCTTC
>TRBD2|TRBJ2-1|-|TRBV6-1
CASSASGNNEQFF
TGTGCCAGCAGTGCTAGCGGTAACAATGAGCAGTTCTTC
>-|TRBJ2-1|few|TRBV6-5
CASSYSNGLQIDEQFF
TGTGCCAGCAGTTACTCGAACGGCCTGCAAATAGATGAGCAGTTCTTC
>-|TRBJ1-1|-|TRBV12-3/TRBV12-4
CASSSNGVNTEAFF
TGTGCCAGCAGTTCAAACGGCGTGAACACTGAAGCTTTCTTT
>-|TRBJ1-1|-|TRBV7-9
CASSLATLRAPAFF
TGTGCCAGCAGCTTAGCGACCCTCCGTGCTCCGGCTTTCTTT
>TRBD1|TRBJ2-7|-|TRBV6-1
CASSTPMRGQAATYEQYF
TGTGCCAGCAGTACCCCCATGAGGGGACAGGCGGCTACCTACGAGCAGTACTTC
>-|TRBJ1-2|-|TRBV30
CAWSVPGNYGYTF
TGTGCCTGGAGTGTACCAGGGAACTATGGCTACACCTTC
>TRBD1|TRBJ2-7|-|TRBV10-3
CAIRRRTGQGDEQYF
TGTGCCATCCGCCGCAGGACGGGACAGGGGGACGAGCAGTACTTC
>-|TRBJ2-7|few|TRBV5-1
CASSLAGGHYEQYF
TGCGCCAGCAGCCTAGCTGGGGGGCACTACGAGCAGTACTTC
>-|TRBJ1-1|-|TRBV11-2
CASSPQGRNTEAFF
TGTGCCAGCAGCCCCCAGGGCAGGAACACTGAAGCTTTCTTT